The clone carrying this TCR beta chain came up a few times. Its antigen is unidentified. TCRdb reanalysed the reads using MiXCR and keeps one entry per CDR3 protein. The top ten clones hold 25% to 30% of a sample with about 180,000 distinct CDR3 sequences, about an eighth of them seen once. The data belong to a study of T cell repertoires in cytomegalovirus infection. In the study overall: Based on public TCR beta signatures, there were indications of CMV infection and of a matching HLA type. Whole-study findings and limits: Within the response measured ex vivo, HLA-C-restricted CMV-specific TCR beta clonotypes were dominant. Pooled public TCR beta family frequency picked out CMV carriers with the relevant HLA.

The CDR3 runs 15 residues. Germline V gene lookup returns CDR1 MNHEY and CDR2 SVGAGI. Trimming pared 3 bases from V and 7 bases from J, leaving 18 bases between. The receptor was derived from a human donor in good health (CMV status not recorded). Some clones in this sample may be carry-over from other donors' samples. V is TRBV6-5 and J is TRBJ1-2, with a weak D call TRBD1 (6 bases). Sequenced: PBMCs. CDR3 sequence: CASSYKGQRTIGYTF. The CDR3 DNA sequence: TGTGCCAGCAGTTATAAGGGACAACGAACGATTGGCTACACCTTC.